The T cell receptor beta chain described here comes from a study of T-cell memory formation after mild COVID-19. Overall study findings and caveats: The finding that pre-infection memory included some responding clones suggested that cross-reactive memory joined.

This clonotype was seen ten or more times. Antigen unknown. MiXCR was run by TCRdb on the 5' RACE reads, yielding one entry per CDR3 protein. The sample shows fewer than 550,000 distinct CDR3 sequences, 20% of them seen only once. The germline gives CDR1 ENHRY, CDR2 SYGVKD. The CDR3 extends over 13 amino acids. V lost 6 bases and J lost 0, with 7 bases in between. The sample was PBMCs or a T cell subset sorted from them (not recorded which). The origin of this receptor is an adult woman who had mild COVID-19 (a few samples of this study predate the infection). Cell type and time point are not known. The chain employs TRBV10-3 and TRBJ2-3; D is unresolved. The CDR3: CAIRGRSTDTQYF. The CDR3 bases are TGTGCCATCAGAGGGCGAAGCACAGATACGCAGTATTTT.